One and the same sample provided the 23 T cell receptor beta chains below, sequenced in a study of blood T cells in healthy people across ages. Primed by a sample-barcoded 5' primer and a J-beta primer mix, a second PCR proceeded for roughly 6 to 12 cycles. Each CDR3 protein is one row after TCRdb ran MiXCR on the 5' RACE reads. The repertoire holds about 780,000 distinct CDR3 sequences, roughly 24% seen once, with 2.5% to 3.5% in the top ten. The data were also submitted as part of a second study, on T cells of mothers and their children.

Sample: blood. These receptors all stem from a boy aged 5-17 years in good health.

This chain uses TRBV10-3 with TRBJ2-3; D gene uncertain. The V and J ends lost 4 bases and 1 base respectively, with 15 bases between them. CDR3 length: 16 residues. The germline gives CDR1 ENHRY, CDR2 SYGVKD. CDR3 in amino acids: CAISVRKVGGTDTQYF. The CDR3 coding sequence is TGTGCCATCAGTGTTAGAAAGGTTGGAGGCACAGATACGCAGTATTTT.

The sample holds a few counts of this clonotype. This chain uses TRBV12-3 or TRBV12-4 with TRBJ2-5; TRBD1 is a possible D gene (6 bases). Trimming shortened V by 8 bases and J by 4 bases, and 11 bases separated the two germline ends. The CDR3 spans 12 residues. The CDR3 sequence is CASLGATETQYF. Here the CDR3 DNA reads TGTGCCAGCCTGGGGGCCACAGAGACCCAGTACTTC.

This clonotype was recorded a few times. This chain connects TRBV9 to TRBJ2-7; 8 nucleotides match TRBD2. CDR3 size: 14 residues. Trimming removed 0 bases from V and 4 bases from J; junction bases left unmatched: 3. CDR1 is SGDLS, CDR2 YYNGEE, per germline. The chain's CDR3 is CASSVGIAGYEQYF. Written as DNA, the CDR3 is TGTGCCAGCAGCGTAGGAATAGCGGGGTACGAGCAGTACTTC.

This clonotype was recorded a few times. This chain connects TRBV15 to TRBJ2-1; D remains unclear. This CDR3 is 14 amino acids long. The germline V gene encodes CDR1 LNHNV and CDR2 YYDKDF (reference sequence). V lost 1 base to trimming and J lost 3 bases, with 7 bases between them. CDR3 region: CATSRALDYNEQFF. The CDR3 DNA sequence: TGTGCCACCAGCAGAGCTTTGGACTACAATGAGCAGTTCTTC.

This clonotype was seen a single time. This rearrangement joins TRBV29-1 to TRBJ1-1; no clear D gene. The length of the CDR3 is 14 residues. Germline V lookup: CDR1 SQVTM, CDR2 ANQGSEA. Trimming removed 5 bases at V and 0 bases at J, with 13 bases between. CDR3 amino acids: CSVTSESMNTEAFF. For the CDR3, the DNA is TGCAGCGTTACTTCGGAATCAATGAACACTGAAGCTTTCTTT.

The V gene is TRBV20-1, the J gene TRBJ2-7; D gene ambiguous. Germline V gene data show CDR1 as DFQATT and CDR2 as SNEGSKA (reference sequence). CDR3 size: 12 residues. The V and J ends lost 3 bases and 0 bases respectively, with 6 bases between them. The CDR3 spells CSARYLSYEQYF. CDR3 bases: TGCAGTGCTAGGTACCTCTCCTACGAGCAGTACTTC.

V usage is TRBV12-3 or TRBV12-4 and J usage is TRBJ2-3; 7 nucleotides match TRBD2. The CDR3 is made up of 14 amino acids. The ends lost 6 bases at V and 2 bases at J; junction bases unmatched: 5. As DNA, the CDR3 is TGTGCCAGCAGAATAGCGGGCCCCACAGATACGCAGTATTTT. It translates to CASRIAGPTDTQYF.

This clonotype was seen more than once but under ten times. This sequence joins TRBV7-2 and TRBJ2-6; 7 bases are shared with TRBD1. The germline gives CDR1 SGHTA, CDR2 FQGNSA. This CDR3 has 16 amino acids. Trimming removed 4 bases from V and 2 bases from J; junction bases left unmatched: 5. CDR3 in amino acids: CASSWPGTAGANVLTF. CDR3 coding DNA: TGTGCCAGCAGCTGGCCCGGGACAGCTGGGGCCAACGTCCTGACTTTC.

V and J are TRBV7-7 and TRBJ2-5; TRBD2 matches 12 bases. This CDR3 has 15 residues. Germline V gene data show CDR1 as SSHAT and CDR2 as FNYEAQ (reference sequence). Trimming took 5 bases from V and 5 from J; bases not matched to a gene: 6. Here the CDR3 DNA reads TGTGCCAGCAGCACGACTAGCGGGGGTGTTGAGACCCAGTACTTC. This codes for CASSTTSGGVETQYF.

The rearrangement joins TRBV5-1 to TRBJ2-5; D is undetermined. The J call may be faulty, since TRBJ2-7 better matches the DNA end. The CDR3 is made up of 13 amino acids. The germline V gene encodes CDR1 SGHRS and CDR2 YFSETQ. The CDR3 sequence: CASSLEISYEQYF. In DNA form, the CDR3 reads TGCGCCAGCAGCTTGGAAATCTCCTACGAGCAGTACTTC.

This clonotype was seen more than once but under ten times. The rearrangement uses TRBV7-2 and TRBJ2-5; 13 bases line up with TRBD2. Trimming removed 3 bases from V and 7 bases from J; junction bases left unmatched: 14. The CDR3 is made up of 18 amino acids. Germline loops: CDR1 SGHTA, CDR2 FQGNSA. In DNA form, the CDR3 reads TGTGCCAGCAGCTTTCGACTAGCGGGGGGCCCCAGTGAAGGGACCCAGTACTTC. It encodes CASSFRLAGGPSEGTQYF. Supplemented by reference TRBV7-2 and TRBJ2-5, the full variable domain reads GAGVSQSPSNKVTEKGKDVELRCDPISGHTALYWYRQSLGQGLEFLIYFQGNSAPDKSGLPSDRFSAERTGGSVSTLTIQRTQQEDSAVYLCASSFRLAGGPSEGTQYFGPGTRLLVL.

This chain joins TRBV19 and TRBJ2-7; possible D gene TRBD2, 6 bases. This CDR3 region has 14 residues. Germline V lookup: CDR1 LNHDA, CDR2 SQIVND (reference sequence). The V end lost 4 bases, the J end lost 5 bases, and 15 bases lay between the germline ends. Here the CDR3 reads CASSTRTNQDEQYV. CDR3 DNA: TGTGCCAGTAGTACCCGGACTAATCAGGACGAGCAGTACGTC.

The chain links TRBV7-9 to TRBJ1-4; TRBD1 is a possible D gene (5 bases). Per germline, CDR1 SEHNR and CDR2 FQNEAQ (reference sequence). The CDR3 has 14 residues. Between the trimmed V and J ends, which lost 2 bases and 5 bases, there was a span of 9 bases. CDR3 nucleotides: TGTGCCAGCAGCTTAAATGCAGGGAATGAAAAACTGTTTTTT. It is translated as CASSLNAGNEKLFF. The complete variable domain, with remaining parts taken from reference TRBV7-9 and TRBJ1-4, reads DTGVSQNPRHKITKRGQNVTFRCDPISEHNRLYWYRQTLGQGPEFLTYFQNEAQLEKSRLLSDRFSAERPKGSFSTLEIQRTEQGDSAMYLCASSLNAGNEKLFFGSGTQLSVL.

This clonotype was observed a few times. The V call is TRBV6-6, the J call TRBJ1-2, with 9 bases matching TRBD1. The CDR3 is 14 amino acids. Germline CDR1 MNHNY, CDR2 SVGAGI (reference sequence). The ends lost 7 bases at V and 8 bases at J; junction bases unmatched: 11. The CDR3: CASNSGTGKFGYTF. The CDR3 DNA is TGTGCCAGCAACTCCGGGACAGGGAAGTTCGGCTACACCTTC.

The sample holds a few counts of this clonotype. This rearrangement joins TRBV12-3 or TRBV12-4 to TRBJ1-2; D is unresolved. The CDR3 has 16 amino acids. The germline V and J ends were trimmed by 1 base and 3 bases, with 15 bases remaining between them. The CDR3 spells CASSLGRGGGYYGYTF. As DNA, the CDR3 is TGTGCCAGCAGTTTAGGGCGAGGCGGAGGGTACTATGGCTACACCTTC.

This chain links TRBV7-9 with TRBJ2-5, with TRBD2 as a possible D gene (5 bases). TRBJ2-7 matches the DNA end more closely, so the J call is doubtful. CDR1 is SEHNR and CDR2 is FQNEAQ in the germline V gene (reference sequence). The CDR3 loop spans 13 amino acids. In DNA form, the CDR3 reads TGTGCCAGCAGCTTAGCGGAGGCGCCCGAGCAGTACTTC. Protein sequence: CASSLAEAPEQYF.

This clonotype was seen more than once but under ten times. V is TRBV29-1 and J is TRBJ1-2, with 11 bases fitting TRBD1. V dropped 4 bases and J dropped 5; count of bases not matched to a gene: 12. This CDR3 contains 16 residues. Germline V CDR1 and CDR2: SQVTM, ANQGSEA. The CDR3 DNA sequence: TGCAGCGTTGGCCACGGAGCGGGACAGGGGGGATATGGCTACACCTTC. Translation: CSVGHGAGQGGYGYTF.

The chain joins TRBV6-5 to TRBJ2-5, with D uncertain. The CDR3 runs 14 residues. Trimming removed 11 bases at V and 0 bases at J, with 16 bases between. The germline V gene has CDR1 MNHEY and CDR2 SVGAGI. The DNA of the CDR3 is TGTGCCTCCCTTGATAGGGTGAACCAAGAGACCCAGTACTTC. Translation: CASLDRVNQETQYF.

The chain employs TRBV4-1 and TRBJ2-3; D remains unclear. The CDR3 consists of 14 residues. Trimming cost V 2 bases and J 5 bases, with 11 bases left between them. Germline loops: CDR1 MGHRA, CDR2 YSYEKL. CDR3 sequence (DNA): TGCGCCAGCAGCCAACCGGGCCGCAGAGATACGCAGTATTTT. This codes for CASSQPGRRDTQYF.

The chain carries TRBV7-9 and TRBJ2-5; 9 bases are shared with TRBD1. Germline loops: CDR1 SEHNR, CDR2 FQNEAQ (reference sequence). This CDR3 has 14 residues. The V gene end was trimmed by 5 bases and the J gene end by 9 bases; junction bases not matched to a gene: 10. CDR3 protein: CASSLRQGVRAQYF. The CDR3 coding sequence is TGTGCCAGCAGCCTCCGACAGGGGGTCAGGGCCCAGTACTTC.

The rearrangement links TRBV2 to TRBJ2-1; D is unresolved. With the DNA end fitting TRBJ2-7 better, the J assignment may be wrong. This CDR3 region has 14 residues. Looked up from germline, CDR1 is SNHLY and CDR2 is FYNNEI. The CDR3 region has the DNA TGTGCCAGCAGTGAAGGGACCTACTCCTACGAGCAGTACTTC. Amino acids: CASSEGTYSYEQYF.

The chain combines TRBV20-1 with TRBJ2-1; 10 bases map to TRBD2. Germline CDR1 DFQATT, CDR2 SNEGSKA (reference sequence). V shed 1 base and J 2 bases; nucleotides not matched to a gene: 2. The CDR3 extends over 15 amino acids. DNA for the CDR3: TGCAGTGCTAGAGGAACTAGCGGGGCCTACAATGAGCAGTTCTTC. Translating it yields CSARGTSGAYNEQFF.

The V and J genes are TRBV6-4 and TRBJ2-1, with D possibly TRBD2 on 6 matching bases. Looked up from germline, CDR1 is MRHNA and CDR2 is SNTAGT. The CDR3 is 16 residues long. V was cut by 5 bases and J by 4 bases, with 18 bases left in between. For the CDR3, the DNA is TGTGCCAGCAGTCCCGAAGCGGGCGCCGCTTACAATGAGCAGTTCTTC. As protein: CASSPEAGAAYNEQFF.